The clone carrying this T cell receptor (beta chain) was recorded at least ten times. Germline trimming cut 7 bases from V and 4 bases from J; bases unmatched to any gene: 6. CDR1 and CDR2 from the germline V gene are SQVTM and ANQGSEA. This CDR3 region has 13 residues. The sample belongs to a study of neurological immune-mediated disorders. This sample's time point: longitudinal time-point 1 (baseline). cDNA was made by 5'RACE with 10-nucleotide random UMIs. TCRdb reprocessed the 5' RACE reads via MiXCR and lists one record per CDR3 protein. The sample lists roughly 75,000 distinct CDR3 sequences; about 13% were seen once.

Specimen: PBMCs. The TCR sequence derives from a female donor with HTLV-1-associated myelopathy (HAM/TSP). The chain links TRBV29-1 to TRBJ2-7; 11 bases line up with TRBD1. The CDR3 here is CSAADRGRYEQYF. The DNA for the CDR3 is TGCAGCGCGGCGGACAGGGGGCGGTACGAGCAGTACTTC.